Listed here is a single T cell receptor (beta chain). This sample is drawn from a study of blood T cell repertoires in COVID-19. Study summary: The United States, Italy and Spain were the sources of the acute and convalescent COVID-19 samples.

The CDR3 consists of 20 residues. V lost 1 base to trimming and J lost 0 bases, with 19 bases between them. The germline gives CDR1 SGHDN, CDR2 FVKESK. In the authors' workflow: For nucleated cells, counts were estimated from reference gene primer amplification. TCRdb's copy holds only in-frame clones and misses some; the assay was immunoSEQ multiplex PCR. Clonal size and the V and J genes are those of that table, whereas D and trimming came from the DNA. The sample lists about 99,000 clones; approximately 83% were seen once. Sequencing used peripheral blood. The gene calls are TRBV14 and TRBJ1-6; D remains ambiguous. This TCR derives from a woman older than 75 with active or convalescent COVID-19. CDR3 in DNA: TGTGCCAGCAGCCAAGCCCAAAAGATCTTCTCGAGCTCCTATAATTCACCCCTCCACTTT. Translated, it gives CASSQAQKIFSSSYNSPLHF. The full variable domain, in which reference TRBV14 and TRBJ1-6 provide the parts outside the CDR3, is EAGVTQFPSHSVIEKGQTVTLRCDPISGHDNLYWYRRVMGKEIKFLLHFVKESKQDESGMPNNRFLAERTGGTYSTLKVQPAELEDSGVYFCASSQAQKIFSSSYNSPLHFGNGTRLTVT.